What follows is one T cell receptor beta chain and its context. Blood libraries mostly used about 0.5 ug genomic DNA, six replicates each. Profiling relied on immunoSEQ multiplex PCR, and the TCRdb table lists in-frame clones only, not all of them. In the table there are some 31,000 clones, around four fifths of which are singletons. The ends lost 3 bases at V and 7 bases at J; junction bases unmatched: 9. Germline CDR1 and CDR2: GTSNPN and SVGIG (reference sequence). The CDR3 runs to 14 residues. The time point is: after neoadjuvant nivolumab, at surgical resection. This sample is drawn from a study of neoadjuvant anti-PD-1 for oral cavity cancer. Study at large: Nivolumab at 3 mg/kg was mostly given biweekly, three to four doses, pre-surgery. Non-progressing patients received a fourth nivolumab dose near day 43, then surgery on days 50-56.

This sequence originates from a person aged 40-85 years with oral cavity squamous cell carcinoma. This rearrangement joins TRBV30 to TRBJ1-2; 9 bases are a match to TRBD1. The sequenced sample was PBMCs, obtained after nivolumab (anti-PD-1) treatment. The CDR3 loop is CAWRSWDRESGYTF. The CDR3 nucleotides are TGTGCCTGGAGGTCCTGGGACAGGGAATCTGGCTACACCTTC.